The 9 T cell receptor beta chains in this list originate from one sample, sequenced in a study of Ad26.COV2.S vaccination and SARS-CoV-2 variants. Method: immunoSEQ multiplex PCR; TCRdb's copy keeps in-frame clones and lacks some. The sample records hundreds of thousands of clones, 90% being singletons. The treatment is: 15 to 20 received Ad26.COV2.S at low or high dose, single or two shots; 5 received placebo; per-sample allocation not given. Collection of the samples took place on day 63 after the first injection of vaccine or placebo. The sample consisted of peripheral blood, taken in a trial of Ad26.COV2.S vaccine versus placebo. The receptors were sampled from a person between 18 and 65 years old who received the Ad26.COV2.S COVID-19 vaccine or a placebo.

The chain recombines TRBV18 with TRBJ2-2; D possibly corresponds to TRBD1 (6 bases). Germline-derived CDR1 and CDR2 are KGHSH and LQKENI. With 6 bases removed from V and 1 base from J, the gap between germline ends came to 15 bases. This CDR3 contains 16 residues. The CDR3 region has the DNA TGTGCCAGCTCGCAGAGATCGGGACAGAACACCGGGGAGCTGTTTTTT. This translates into CASSQRSGQNTGELFF.

The J gene is TRBJ2-1, the V gene TRBV18, with TRBD2 identical over 9 bases. CDR1 and CDR2 from the germline V gene are KGHSH and LQKENI. J lost 0 bases, V lost 6 bases, and 12 bases had no gene match. CDR3 size: 18 residues. The CDR3 sequence: CASSTWREGLSSYNEQFF. The CDR3 bases are TGTGCCAGCTCCACGTGGCGGGAGGGTCTAAGCTCCTACAATGAGCAGTTCTTC.

This rearrangement joins TRBV19 to TRBJ1-3, with 11 bases fitting TRBD1. V dropped 11 bases and J dropped 7; count of bases not matched to a gene: 10. Per the germline V gene, CDR1 is LNHDA and CDR2 is SQIVND (reference sequence). The CDR3 extends over 14 amino acids. The CDR3 sequence is CACRDRGKGNTIYF. In DNA, the CDR3 is TGTGCCTGCCGGGACAGGGGGAAAGGGAACACCATATATTTT.

This rearrangement joins TRBV19 to TRBJ1-2, with D hard to call. The V gene lost 5 bases and the J gene lost 8 bases, with 18 bases spanning the gap. This CDR3 region has 14 residues. From germline, CDR1 is LNHDA and CDR2 SQIVND (reference sequence). The CDR3, as DNA: TGTGCCAGTAGTCCCCGCCGAGATAGTGGGGGCTACACCTTC. Translation: CASSPRRDSGGYTF.

The chain combines TRBV29-1 with TRBJ1-1; D not certain. This CDR3 spans 12 amino acids. Trimming removed 7 bases at V and 4 bases at J, with 13 bases between. Germline assignment: CDR1 SQVTM and CDR2 ANQGSEA. The CDR3 DNA is TGCAGCGGCTCCCTGGGGAGCACTGAAGCTTTCTTT. Translating gives CSGSLGSTEAFF.

This clone was detected only once. The chain combines TRBV29-1 with TRBJ1-1; a weak D match, TRBD1 (5 bases). V was pared by 2 bases and J by 3 bases, with 10 bases between. CDR3 length: 13 amino acids. Germline CDR1 reads SQVTM; CDR2 reads ANQGSEA. Here the CDR3 reads CSVETDIYTEAFF. CDR3 in DNA: TGCAGCGTTGAAACGGACATATACACTGAAGCTTTCTTT. Combining the CDR3 with reference TRBV29-1 and TRBJ1-1 gives the whole variable domain SAVISQKPSRDICQRGTSLTIQCQVDSQVTMMFWYRQQPGQSLTLIATANQGSEATYESGFVIDKFPISRPNLTFSTLTVSNMSPEDSSIYLCSVETDIYTEAFFGQGTRLTVV.

The V call is TRBV6-5, the J call TRBJ1-1; weak D call: TRBD1 (6 bases). The germline V and J ends were trimmed by 6 bases and 7 bases, with 15 bases remaining between them. The CDR3 is 13 residues long. Looked up from germline, CDR1 is MNHEY and CDR2 is SVGAGI. The CDR3 DNA sequence: TGTGCCAGCAGAGCAGGGGAAGGGGTTGAAGCTTTCTTT. Its protein is CASRAGEGVEAFF.

This chain joins TRBV6-6 and TRBJ2-7; the D gene is possibly TRBD1 (5 bases). This CDR3 is built from 12 residues. CDR1 and CDR2 (germline): MNHNY, SVGAGI (reference sequence). The ends were cut back, 6 bases at V and 3 bases at J, with 9 bases in the middle. This chain's CDR3 is CASSQTVYEQYF. The CDR3 nucleotides read TGTGCCAGCAGCCAGACAGTCTACGAGCAGTACTTC.

This sequence joins TRBV28 and TRBJ2-3; TRBD1 matches 9 bases. V trimming: 6 bases; J trimming: 5 bases; junction bases outside the gene matches: 9. Germline V lookup: CDR1 MDHEN, CDR2 SYDVKM. The length of the CDR3 is 15 residues. The CDR3 bases are TGTGCCAGCAGGGGACAGGGTTTAAGGGGAGATACGCAGTATTTT. Translating gives CASRGQGLRGDTQYF.